This TCR beta chain was sequenced for a study of T cell changes during pregnancy in multiple sclerosis. The protocol was immunoSEQ multiplex PCR, while the TCRdb copy is restricted to in-frame clones and leaves out a portion. Among 38,000 or so clones listed, about 92% were seen once. Germline values: CDR1 GTSNPN, CDR2 SVGIG (reference sequence). The V end lost 1 base, the J end lost 8 bases, and 8 bases lay between the germline ends. The CDR3 totals 11 residues. This receptor was obtained from a female donor with multiple sclerosis, enrolled in a pregnancy study. This chain uses TRBV30 with TRBJ1-2; D is ambiguous. The specimen comprised CD8+ T cells from peripheral blood mononuclear cells, sampled in the first trimester of pregnancy. The CDR3 DNA reads TGTGCCTGGAGTGCGAGAGAAGGCTACACCTTC. The encoded protein is CAWSAREGYTF.